This entry lists 14 T cell receptor beta chains sequenced from one sample in a study of T cells in Graves' hyperthyroidism and ophthalmopathy. Researchers took RNA transcripts and amplified the TCR beta CDR3 regions from them. Initially, a first-round RT-PCR of the TCR CDR3 employed the HTBI primer set. TCRdb re-called the multiplex PCR reads through MiXCR, storing one row per CDR3 protein. In the table there are approximately 610,000 distinct CDR3 sequences, approximately 14% of which are singletons. Sequenced sample: blood. These receptors all come from a woman aged 40 to 55 with Graves' ophthalmopathy.

This clonotype was seen ten or more times. The chain uses TRBV5-1 and TRBJ2-7, with no clear D. This CDR3 is built from 14 residues. The germline V and J ends were trimmed by 6 bases and 0 bases, with 13 bases remaining between them. CDR1 and CDR2 from the germline V gene are SGHRS and YFSETQ. In DNA, the CDR3 is TGCGCCAGCAACGATGCCGTGTTCTCCTACGAGCAGTACTTC. Protein: CASNDAVFSYEQYF.

This sequence joins TRBV28 and TRBJ2-5; the D gene is possibly TRBD2 (6 bases). The germline V gene has CDR1 MDHEN and CDR2 SYDVKM. With 6 bases removed from V and 5 bases from J, the gap between germline ends came to 22 bases. The CDR3 covers 16 residues. CDR3 nucleotide sequence: TGTGCCAGCAGCCCGAGACTCGCAGACAGCGGGGAGACCCAGTACTTC. It yields the protein CASSPRLADSGETQYF.

In this sample, this clonotype turned up a few times. The V gene is TRBV28, the J gene TRBJ1-1, with no clear D. With 8 bases removed from V and 7 bases from J, the gap between germline ends came to 11 bases. The CDR3 length is 11 residues. The germline gives CDR1 MDHEN, CDR2 SYDVKM. CDR3 nucleotide sequence: TGTGCCAGCCAACTGCTGGGTGAAGCTTTCTTT. Translating it yields CASQLLGEAFF.

The CDR3 protein is CASSQGSPLHF. For the CDR3, the DNA is TGTGCCAGCAGCCAAGGTTCACCCCTCCACTTT. The chain recombines TRBV3-1 with TRBJ1-6; D uncertain. V was cut by 1 base and J by 9 bases, with 1 base left in between. This CDR3 spans 11 amino acids. The germline V gene encodes CDR1 LGHDT and CDR2 YNNKEL (reference sequence).

CDR3 bases: TGTGCCTGGAGTGTACAAGATAATCAGCCCCAGCATTTT. This gives the protein CAWSVQDNQPQHF. The gene calls are TRBV30 and TRBJ1-5; D gene ambiguous. CDR3 length equals 13 residues. V lost 0 bases, J lost 4 bases, and 7 bases lay in between. Germline V gives CDR1 GTSNPN, CDR2 SVGIG (reference sequence).

This clonotype occurred a few times. CDR3 DNA sequence: TGCAGCGTCCGGGGACTAGCGGGACAGTGGTACGAGCAGTACTTC. Its protein product is CSVRGLAGQWYEQYF. The chain has TRBV29-1 and TRBJ2-7; 13 positions match TRBD2. The trim removed 6 bases at V and 4 bases at J, leaving 9 bases unmatched. The CDR3 contains 15 residues. Germline V gene data show CDR1 as SQVTM and CDR2 as ANQGSEA.

This clonotype showed up just a few times. The CDR3 nucleotides read TGTGCCAGCAGCGTAGCCTTGGCTCATTACGATAATGAGCAGTTCTTC. Protein product: CASSVALAHYDNEQFF. The chain couples TRBV9 to TRBJ2-1; D is unclear. Germline CDR1 SGDLS, CDR2 YYNGEE. The CDR3 contains 16 residues. The V end lost 0 bases, the J end lost 7 bases, and 17 bases lay between the germline ends.

This clonotype was found many times. The chain is built from TRBV19 and TRBJ1-5; D perhaps matches TRBD1 (6 bases). Trimming cost V 5 bases and J 3 bases, with 17 bases left between them. Germline V gives CDR1 LNHDA, CDR2 SQIVND (reference sequence). CDR3 length: 16 residues. The chain's CDR3 is CASSFHRTGFNQPQHF. DNA of the CDR3: TGTGCCAGTAGTTTCCACCGTACAGGGTTCAATCAGCCCCAGCATTTT.

This clonotype was counted at least ten times. The genes are TRBV6-1 and TRBJ1-1; TRBD1 matches 7 bases. The CDR3 covers 12 residues. The germline gives CDR1 MNHNS, CDR2 SASEGT. DNA for the CDR3: TGTGCTACCCGGGACAGGAACACTGAAGCTTTCTTT. Translating gives CATRDRNTEAFF.

With regard to this clonotype: A read error may be the cause here, since a much bigger clone is one base away. V and J are TRBV12-3 or TRBV12-4 and TRBJ2-7; D perhaps matches TRBD1 (5 bases). The CDR3 length is 14 residues. The CDR3 here is CASSQNRNTYEQNF. CDR3 in DNA: TGTGCCAGCAGTCAAAACAGGAATACCTACGAGCAGAACTTC.

This clonotype was observed many times. The J gene is TRBJ1-2, the V gene TRBV10-3, with D possibly matching TRBD1 (5 bases). Looked up from germline, CDR1 is ENHRY and CDR2 is SYGVKD. This CDR3 is 15 amino acids long. Deletions cut 0 bases from V and 2 bases from J, with 10 bases between. The DNA of the CDR3 is TGTGCCATCAGTGAGTCTGAGGGACTGAACTATGGCTACACCTTC. Translating it yields CAISESEGLNYGYTF.

At least ten counts were recorded for this clonotype. V usage is TRBV6-1 and J usage is TRBJ2-3; either TRBD1 or TRBD2 may fit D (5 bases each). CDR1 and CDR2 from the germline V gene are MNHNS and SASEGT. The CDR3 has 11 amino acids. Deletions cut 3 bases from V and 8 bases from J, with 6 bases between. CDR3 nucleotide sequence: TGTGCCAGCAGTGATGGGGGTACGCAGTATTTT. As protein: CASSDGGTQYF.

This clonotype showed up many times. The V gene is TRBV10-3, the J gene TRBJ2-5, with 10 bases aligning to TRBD1. The CDR3 has 14 residues. Germline V lookup: CDR1 ENHRY, CDR2 SYGVKD. V shed 4 bases and J 1 base; nucleotides not matched to a gene: 0. As DNA, the CDR3 is TGTGCCATCAGTGGACAGGGGGCCCAAGAGACCCAGTACTTC. The encoded protein is CAISGQGAQETQYF.

Ten or more counts support this clonotype. The chain couples TRBV6-1 to TRBJ2-3; 7 positions match TRBD2. The length of the CDR3 is 14 residues. V shed 4 bases, J shed 0 bases, and the junction held 1 base outside the gene matches. Germline loops: CDR1 MNHNS, CDR2 SASEGT. The CDR3 DNA is TGTGCCAGCAGTGCGGGGGGAAGCACAGATACGCAGTATTTT. Its protein product is CASSAGGSTDTQYF.